The 17 T cell receptor beta chains reported below all come from one sample, sequenced in a study of blood T cell repertoires in COVID-19. Method: immunoSEQ multiplex PCR; TCRdb's copy keeps in-frame clones and lacks some. Of around 370,000 clones in the sample, nearly 90% are singletons; the top ten hold approximately 6.2%. Sequences were obtained from peripheral blood. These receptors all stem from a man between 18 and 35 years old with active or convalescent COVID-19.

Notes on this clone: One end of the junction does not line up with germline, which may come from a read error. The CDR3 is CASSFPSDSGANVLTF. The DNA of the CDR3 is TGTGCCAGCAGTTTCCCCTCCGACTCTGGGGCCAACGTGCTGACTTTC. The chain combines TRBV27 with TRBJ2-6; D is possibly TRBD1 (5 bases). Germline CDR1 is MNHEY and CDR2 is SMNVEV (reference sequence). The CDR3 has 16 amino acids.

The J gene is TRBJ1-4, the V gene TRBV28, with unresolved D. From germline, CDR1 is MDHEN and CDR2 SYDVKM. The V and J ends lost 6 bases and 7 bases respectively, with 12 bases between them. The CDR3 runs 13 residues. The CDR3 DNA follows: TGTGCCAGCAGCCCGAGTCAGGTTGAAAAACTGTTTTTT. It translates to CASSPSQVEKLFF.

This clone was observed a handful of times. This rearrangement joins TRBV11-2 to TRBJ2-1; 7 bases fit TRBD2. The CDR3 sequence is 16 residues long. V trimming: 1 base; J trimming: 2 bases; junction bases outside the gene matches: 5. Germline V gene data show CDR1 as SGHAT and CDR2 as FQNNGV. CDR3 protein: CASSLVLAVAYNEQFF. The CDR3 DNA reads as TGTGCCAGCAGCTTAGTCCTAGCGGTAGCCTACAATGAGCAGTTCTTC.

V gene TRBV27 combines with J gene TRBJ1-6, with 9 bases fitting TRBD1. Germline lookup yields CDR1 MNHEY and CDR2 SMNVEV (reference sequence). V was clipped by 0 bases and J by 9 bases; unmatched bases: 9. The CDR3 extends over 17 amino acids. For the CDR3, the DNA is TGTGCCAGCAGTTTATCGTCCCTTCGACAGGGGGGTTCACCCCTCCACTTT. This codes for CASSLSSLRQGGSPLHF.

The genes are TRBV6-5 and TRBJ2-7, with D maybe TRBD2 (6 bases). The CDR3 extends over 13 amino acids. Germline V lookup: CDR1 MNHEY, CDR2 SVGAGI. V was shortened by 4 bases and J by 7 bases, with 14 bases between the two germline ends. CDR3 residues: CASSLRDFGEQYF. The CDR3 bases are TGTGCCAGCAGTTTACGGGACTTCGGGGAGCAGTACTTC.

The V gene is TRBV7-3, the J gene TRBJ2-2; TRBD2 matches 12 bases. With 5 bases clipped from V and 8 bases from J, the junction kept 6 bases outside the gene matches. This CDR3 is 15 amino acids long. Looked up from germline, CDR1 is SGHTA and CDR2 is FQGTGA. CDR3 sequence: CASSQLAGGRGELFF. CDR3 DNA: TGTGCCAGCAGCCAGCTAGCGGGAGGGCGAGGGGAGCTGTTTTTT.

This chain uses TRBV6-5 with TRBJ1-2; 9 positions agree with TRBD1. The CDR3 is 14 residues long. In germline, CDR1 is MNHEY, CDR2 SVGAGI. The V and J ends lost 5 bases and 7 bases, in that order; junction bases with no gene match: 8. The CDR3 region is CASSLLGQGFGYTF. The DNA for the CDR3 is TGTGCCAGCAGTCTGCTGGGACAGGGCTTTGGCTACACCTTC.

The genes are TRBV19 and TRBJ1-1; the match to TRBD1 covers 9 bases. CDR3 length: 14 amino acids. CDR1 and CDR2 (germline): LNHDA, SQIVND (reference sequence). V shed 6 bases and J 6 bases; nucleotides not matched to a gene: 8. CDR3 in amino acids: CASRPTGGVSEAFF. The CDR3 DNA reads TGTGCCAGTAGGCCTACAGGGGGCGTCTCTGAAGCTTTCTTT.

The rearrangement joins TRBV27 to TRBJ2-3; 8 nucleotides line up with TRBD2. The CDR3 is made up of 16 amino acids. With 5 bases clipped from V and 5 bases from J, the junction kept 12 bases outside the gene matches. Germline lookup yields CDR1 MNHEY and CDR2 SMNVEV (reference sequence). The CDR3 is CASSPSFLRGGDTQYF. For the CDR3, the DNA is TGTGCCAGCAGTCCATCGTTCTTACGGGGGGGAGATACGCAGTATTTT.

This sequence joins TRBV29-1 and TRBJ2-7; 10 bases align to TRBD1. Trimming took 6 bases from V and 7 from J; bases not matched to a gene: 6. CDR3 length equals 12 residues. Germline assignment: CDR1 SQVTM and CDR2 ANQGSEA. The CDR3 spells CSVTRTGGEQYF. Here the CDR3 DNA reads TGCAGCGTGACTAGGACAGGGGGTGAGCAGTACTTC.

The rearrangement uses TRBV19 and TRBJ1-4; D gene unclear. The CDR3 is made up of 15 amino acids. The germline V gene encodes CDR1 LNHDA and CDR2 SQIVND (reference sequence). V lost 7 bases to trimming and J lost 2 bases, with 14 bases between them. CDR3 sequence: CASKNGVWTNEKLFF. The CDR3 DNA reads TGTGCCAGTAAAAACGGGGTGTGGACTAATGAAAAACTGTTTTTT.

This chain joins TRBV25-1 and TRBJ2-3; D is possibly TRBD2 (5 bases). The length of the CDR3 is 15 residues. CDR1 MGHDK and CDR2 SYGVNS come from the germline V gene. Trimming took off 8 bases at V and 3 bases at J, with 18 bases between the two ends. This CDR3 reads CASEGARKGTDTQYF. CDR3 sequence (DNA): TGTGCCAGCGAGGGCGCGAGGAAAGGGACAGATACGCAGTATTTT. Full variable domain (outside the CDR3, taken from reference TRBV25-1 and TRBJ2-3): EADIYQTPRYLVIGTGKKITLECSQTMGHDKMYWYQQDPGMELHLIHYSYGVNSTEKGDLSSESTVSRIRTEHFPLTLESARPSHTSQYLCASEGARKGTDTQYFGPGTRLTVL.

This rearrangement joins TRBV2 to TRBJ2-1, with TRBD2 identical over 10 bases. The CDR3 is made up of 14 amino acids. Germline V gives CDR1 SNHLY, CDR2 FYNNEI. V was clipped by 8 bases and J by 7 bases; unmatched bases: 8. CDR3 region: CASLSGRAENEQFF. CDR3 coding DNA: TGTGCCAGCCTCAGCGGGAGGGCCGAGAATGAGCAGTTCTTC.

This sequence joins TRBV28 and TRBJ1-5, with D possibly TRBD1 on 6 matching bases. V lost 10 bases, J lost 1 base, and 14 bases lay in between. CDR1 and CDR2 (germline): MDHEN, SYDVKM. This CDR3 contains 14 residues. CDR3 residues: CAIKGGSSNQPQHF. In DNA, the CDR3 is TGTGCCATCAAAGGGGGTTCGAGCAATCAGCCCCAGCATTTT.

This sequence joins TRBV4-1 and TRBJ1-5; D is perhaps TRBD1 (5 bases). Germline CDR1 MGHRA, CDR2 YSYEKL. The V and J ends lost 4 bases and 4 bases respectively, with 8 bases between them. The CDR3 has 13 residues. The DNA for the CDR3 is TGCGCCAGCAGCCGGGGCGCGAATCAGCCCCAGCATTTT. Translating it yields CASSRGANQPQHF.

The chain has TRBV9 and TRBJ2-1; 7 nucleotides align to TRBD1. Germline V lookup: CDR1 SGDLS, CDR2 YYNGEE. This CDR3 is built from 15 residues. V shed 4 bases, J shed 4 bases, and the junction held 8 bases outside the gene matches. CDR3 amino acids: CASSFRDSLYNEQFF. For the CDR3, the DNA is TGTGCCAGCAGCTTCCGGGACAGCCTTTACAATGAGCAGTTCTTC.

The rearrangement links TRBV4-2 to TRBJ2-7; 8 nucleotides agree with TRBD2. The CDR3 covers 13 residues. The trim removed 8 bases at V and 2 bases at J, leaving 5 bases unmatched. Germline CDR1 LGHNA, CDR2 YNFKEQ. The CDR3 sequence is CASSTGGTYEQYF. CDR3 bases: TGTGCCAGCTCCACGGGGGGGACCTACGAGCAGTACTTC.